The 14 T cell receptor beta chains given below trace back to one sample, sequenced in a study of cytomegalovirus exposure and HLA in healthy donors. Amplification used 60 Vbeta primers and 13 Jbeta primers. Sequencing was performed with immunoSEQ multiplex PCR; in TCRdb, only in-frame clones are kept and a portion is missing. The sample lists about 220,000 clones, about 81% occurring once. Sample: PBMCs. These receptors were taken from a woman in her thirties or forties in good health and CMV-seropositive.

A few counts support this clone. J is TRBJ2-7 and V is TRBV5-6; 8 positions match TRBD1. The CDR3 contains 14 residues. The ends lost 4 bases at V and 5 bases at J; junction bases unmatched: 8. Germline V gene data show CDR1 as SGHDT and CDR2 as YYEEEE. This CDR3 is CASSLDRVYHEQYF. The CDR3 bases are TGTGCCAGCAGCCTGGACAGGGTTTACCACGAGCAGTACTTC.

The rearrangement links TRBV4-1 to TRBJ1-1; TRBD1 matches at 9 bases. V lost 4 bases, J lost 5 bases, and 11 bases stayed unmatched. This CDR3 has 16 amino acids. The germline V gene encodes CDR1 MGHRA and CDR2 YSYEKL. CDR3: CASSLPPGQGKTEAFF. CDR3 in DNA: TGCGCCAGCAGCCTTCCCCCGGGACAGGGCAAAACTGAAGCTTTCTTT.

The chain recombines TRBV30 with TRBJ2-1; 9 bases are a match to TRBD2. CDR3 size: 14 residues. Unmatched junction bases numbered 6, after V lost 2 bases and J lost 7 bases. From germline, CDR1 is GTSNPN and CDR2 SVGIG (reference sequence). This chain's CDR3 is CAWSSSGSGNEQFF. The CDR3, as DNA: TGTGCCTGGAGTAGTAGCGGGAGCGGTAATGAGCAGTTCTTC.

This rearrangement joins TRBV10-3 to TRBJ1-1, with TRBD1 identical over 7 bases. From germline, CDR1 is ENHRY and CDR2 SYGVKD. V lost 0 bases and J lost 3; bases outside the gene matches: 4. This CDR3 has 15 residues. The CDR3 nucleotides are TGTGCCATCAGTGAGTCAAAGGGGGCCCACACTGAAGCTTTCTTT. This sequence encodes CAISESKGAHTEAFF.

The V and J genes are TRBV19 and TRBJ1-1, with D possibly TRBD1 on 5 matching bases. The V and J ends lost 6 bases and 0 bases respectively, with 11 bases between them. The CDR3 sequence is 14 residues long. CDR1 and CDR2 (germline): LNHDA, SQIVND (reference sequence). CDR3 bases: TGTGCCAGTAGGACAGCAAGGGTGAACACTGAAGCTTTCTTT. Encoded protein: CASRTARVNTEAFF. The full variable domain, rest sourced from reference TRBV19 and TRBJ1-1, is DGGITQSPKYLFRKEGQNVTLSCEQNLNHDAMYWYRQDPGQGLRLIYYSQIVNDFQKGDIAEGYSVSREKKESFPLTVTSAQKNPTAFYLCASRTARVNTEAFFGQGTRLTVV.

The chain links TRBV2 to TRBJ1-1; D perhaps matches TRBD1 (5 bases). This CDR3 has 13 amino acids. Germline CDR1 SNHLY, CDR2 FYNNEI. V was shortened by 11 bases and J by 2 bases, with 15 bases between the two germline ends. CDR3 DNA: TGTGCCGGTGGTGGAGGGACTAACACTGAAGCTTTCTTT. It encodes CAGGGGTNTEAFF. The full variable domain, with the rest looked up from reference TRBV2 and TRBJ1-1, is EPEVTQTPSHQVTQMGQEVILRCVPISNHLYFYWYRQILGQKVEFLVSFYNNEISEKSEIFDDQFSVERPDGSNFTLKIRSTKLEDSAMYFCAGGGGTNTEAFFGQGTRLTVV.

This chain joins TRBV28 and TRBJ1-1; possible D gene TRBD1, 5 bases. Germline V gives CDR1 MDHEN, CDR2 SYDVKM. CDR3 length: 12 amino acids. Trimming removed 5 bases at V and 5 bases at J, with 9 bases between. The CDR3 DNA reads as TGTGCCAGCAGTACCGGGGGAACTGAAGCTTTCTTT. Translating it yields CASSTGGTEAFF. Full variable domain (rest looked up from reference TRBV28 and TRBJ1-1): DVKVTQSSRYLVKRTGEKVFLECVQDMDHENMFWYRQDPGLGLRLIYFSYDVKMKEKGDIPEGYSVSREKKERFSLILESASTNQTSMYLCASSTGGTEAFFGQGTRLTVV.

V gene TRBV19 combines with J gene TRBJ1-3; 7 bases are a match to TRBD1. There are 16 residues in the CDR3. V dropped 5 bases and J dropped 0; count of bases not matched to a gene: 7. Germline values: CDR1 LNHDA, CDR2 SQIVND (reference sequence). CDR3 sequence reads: CASSPRRDSSGNTIYF. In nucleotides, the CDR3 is TGTGCCAGTAGTCCACGTAGGGACAGCTCTGGAAACACCATATATTTT.

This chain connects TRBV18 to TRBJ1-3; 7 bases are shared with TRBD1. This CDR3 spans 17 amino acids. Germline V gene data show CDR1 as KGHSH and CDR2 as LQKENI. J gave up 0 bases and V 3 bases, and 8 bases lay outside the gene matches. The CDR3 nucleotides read TGTGCCAGCTCACCCCGGAGGGGGCCGCACTCTGGAAACACCATATATTTT. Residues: CASSPRRGPHSGNTIYF.

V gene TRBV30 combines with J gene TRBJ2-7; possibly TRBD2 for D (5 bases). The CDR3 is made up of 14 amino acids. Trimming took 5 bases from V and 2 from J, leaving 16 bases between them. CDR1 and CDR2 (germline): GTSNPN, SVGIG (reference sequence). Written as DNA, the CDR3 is TGTGCCTGGTCCCGTTTACCCGGGGCCTACGAGCAGTACTTC. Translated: CAWSRLPGAYEQYF.

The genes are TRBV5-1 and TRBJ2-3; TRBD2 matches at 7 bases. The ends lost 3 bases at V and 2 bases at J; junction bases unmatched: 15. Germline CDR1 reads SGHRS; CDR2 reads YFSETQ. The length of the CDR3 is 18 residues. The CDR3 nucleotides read TGCGCCAGCAGCTGGGCCGCGAGGCGGGAGTGGGACACAGATACGCAGTATTTT. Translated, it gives CASSWAARREWDTDTQYF.

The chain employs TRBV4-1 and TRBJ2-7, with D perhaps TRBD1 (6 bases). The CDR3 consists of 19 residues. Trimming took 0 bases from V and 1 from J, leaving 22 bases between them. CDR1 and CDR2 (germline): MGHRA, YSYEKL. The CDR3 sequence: CASSQDLGALRAISYEQYF. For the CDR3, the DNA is TGCGCCAGCAGCCAAGATTTGGGGGCCCTTAGGGCAATATCCTACGAGCAGTACTTC.

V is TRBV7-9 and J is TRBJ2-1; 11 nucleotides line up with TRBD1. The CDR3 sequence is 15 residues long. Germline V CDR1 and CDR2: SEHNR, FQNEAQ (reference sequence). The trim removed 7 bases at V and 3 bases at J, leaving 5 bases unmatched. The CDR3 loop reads CASTPGTGGYNEQFF. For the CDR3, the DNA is TGTGCCAGCACCCCCGGGACAGGGGGCTACAATGAGCAGTTCTTC.

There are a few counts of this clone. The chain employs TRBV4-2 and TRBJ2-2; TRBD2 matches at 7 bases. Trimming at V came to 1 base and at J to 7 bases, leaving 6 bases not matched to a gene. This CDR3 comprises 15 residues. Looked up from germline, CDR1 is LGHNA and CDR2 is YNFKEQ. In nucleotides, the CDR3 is TGTGCCAGCAGCCAAGCGCAGCGGGGAATCGGGGAGCTGTTTTTT. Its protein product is CASSQAQRGIGELFF.